Sequencing of this T cell receptor (beta chain) was carried out in a study of regulatory T cells in long-lasting Graves disease. This clonotype has ten or more counts. Its antigen is as yet unknown. Germline V gene lookup returns CDR1 SEHNR and CDR2 FQNEAQ (reference sequence). The CDR3 is made up of 11 amino acids. Deletions cut 1 base from V and 7 bases from J, with 4 bases between. General study points: Persistent disease showed a preference for TRBV28, TRBJ1-2 and TRBJ2-5.

Time point defined: newly diagnosed GD, antithyroid drugs for less than 3 months. Construction of the TCR library relied on RNA isolated from PBMCs. Investigators prepared the TCR beta libraries by applying iRepertoire HTBI primers and Arm-PCR of CDR3 regions. TCRdb used MiXCR to reprocess the multiplex PCR reads, holding one entry per CDR3 protein. The sample holds 350,000 to 500,000 distinct CDR3 sequences, over 15% seen once. The same sample was also used in a study of T cells in Graves' hyperthyroidism and ophthalmopathy.

J is TRBJ1-2 and V is TRBV7-9; D unclear. Source: peripheral blood mononuclear cells (PBMCs), taken at new diagnosis, from a patient treated with antithyroid drugs. The TCR sequence derives from a woman in her twenties or thirties with Graves disease. The CDR3 bases are TGTGCCAGCAGCTTAGAAGCTGGCTACACCTTC. The encoded protein is CASSLEAGYTF.